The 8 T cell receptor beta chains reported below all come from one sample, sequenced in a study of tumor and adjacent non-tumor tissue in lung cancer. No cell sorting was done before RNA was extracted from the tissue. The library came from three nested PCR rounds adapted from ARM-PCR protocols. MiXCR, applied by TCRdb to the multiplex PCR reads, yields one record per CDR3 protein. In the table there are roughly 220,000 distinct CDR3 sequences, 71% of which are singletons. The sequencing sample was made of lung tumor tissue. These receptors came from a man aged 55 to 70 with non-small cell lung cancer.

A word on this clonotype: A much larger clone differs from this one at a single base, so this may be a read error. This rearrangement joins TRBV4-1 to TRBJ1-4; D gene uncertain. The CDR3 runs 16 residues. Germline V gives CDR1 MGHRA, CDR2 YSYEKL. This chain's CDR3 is CANSPAPFATNEKLFF. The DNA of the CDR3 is TGCGCCAACAGCCCAGCTCCATTTGCAACTAATGAAAAACTGTTTTTT.

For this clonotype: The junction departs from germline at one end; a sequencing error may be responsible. CDR3 residues: CASIDFSTDTQYF. The CDR3 DNA reads as TGTGCCAGCATTGACTTCAGCACAGATACGCAGTATTTT. V and J are TRBV6-4 and TRBJ2-3, with no clear D. Germline V lookup: CDR1 MRHNA, CDR2 SNTAGT. The length of the CDR3 is 13 residues.

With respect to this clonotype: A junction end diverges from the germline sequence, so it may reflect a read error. The DNA for the CDR3 is TGTGACAGCAGCCGCCGGGGCAGGGAGCGGCAGTCCCAGCATTTT. Translating gives CDSSRRGRERQSQHF. This rearrangement joins TRBV6-2 or TRBV6-3 to TRBJ1-5; possibly TRBD1 for D (5 bases). The CDR3 consists of 15 residues. Per germline, CDR1 MNHEY and CDR2 SVGEGT.

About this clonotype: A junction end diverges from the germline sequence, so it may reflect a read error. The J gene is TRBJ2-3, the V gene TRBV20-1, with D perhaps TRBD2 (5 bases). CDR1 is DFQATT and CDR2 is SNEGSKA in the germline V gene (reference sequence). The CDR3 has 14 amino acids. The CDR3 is CNAGGYSSTDTQYF. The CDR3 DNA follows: TGCAATGCTGGCGGGTATTCGAGCACAGATACACAGTATTTT.

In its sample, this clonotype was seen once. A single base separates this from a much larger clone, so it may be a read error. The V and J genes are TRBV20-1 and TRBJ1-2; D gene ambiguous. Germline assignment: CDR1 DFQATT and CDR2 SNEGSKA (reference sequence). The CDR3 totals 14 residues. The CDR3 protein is CSATLTHTNYGYIF. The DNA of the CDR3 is TGCAGTGCTACGCTGACCCATACTAACTATGGCTACATCTTC.

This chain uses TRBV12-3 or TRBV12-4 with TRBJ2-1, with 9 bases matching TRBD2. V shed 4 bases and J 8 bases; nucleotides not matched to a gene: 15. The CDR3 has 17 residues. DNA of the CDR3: TGTGCCAGCAGTTATCTCCTGACTAGCGGAAGGAAGGATGAGCAGTTCTTC. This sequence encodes CASSYLLTSGRKDEQFF.

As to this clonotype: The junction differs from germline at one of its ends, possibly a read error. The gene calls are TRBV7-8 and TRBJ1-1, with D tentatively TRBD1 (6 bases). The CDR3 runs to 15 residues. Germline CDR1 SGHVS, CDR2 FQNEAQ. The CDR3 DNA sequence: TGTACCAGCAGCTTATTGGGGGCCCGGGGCTCTGAAGCTTCATTT. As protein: CTSSLLGARGSEASF.

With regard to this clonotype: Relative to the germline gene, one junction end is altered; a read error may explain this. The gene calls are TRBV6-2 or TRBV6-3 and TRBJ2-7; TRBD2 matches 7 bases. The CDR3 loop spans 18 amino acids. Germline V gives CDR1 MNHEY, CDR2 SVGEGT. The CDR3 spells CTSSYSTRMTSRTYEQYF. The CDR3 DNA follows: TGTACCAGTAGTTACTCCACTAGAATGACTAGCAGGACCTACGAGCAGTACTTC.